Listed below are T cell receptor beta chains from one sample, sequenced in a study of shared clonotypes between healthy human individuals. The method was immunoSEQ multiplex PCR; TCRdb's version includes in-frame clones alone and lacks a portion of them. In the table there are about 800,000 clones, 90% to 98% of which are singletons. Sequenced sample: naive CD8+ T cells sorted from blood. Receptors originate from a man aged 30 to 45 in good health. Both conserved end residues are part of each CDR3. Fields, in order: D gene, J gene, V gene, CDR3 DNA, CDR3 protein. The D gene is left open where the match is weak.

>.|TRBJ2-3|TRBV11-2
TGTGCCAGCAGCCGGGACATCCCACGAGATACGCAGTATTTT
CASSRDIPRDTQYF
>.|TRBJ2-1|TRBV7-9
TGTGCCAGCAGCGGGGGGTCCTTGGAGTTCTTC
CASSGGSLEFF
>TRBD2|TRBJ2-2|TRBV7-9
TGTGCCAGCGGATACCTAGCGGGAGGCGGGAACACCGGGGAGCTGTTTTTT
CASGYLAGGGNTGELFF
>.|TRBJ2-1|TRBV6-5
TGTGCCAGCAGTTTTTCGGGAGTGAATGAGCAGTTCTTC
CASSFSGVNEQFF
>TRBD2|TRBJ2-3|TRBV6-5
TGTGCCAGCAGCGCGGGAGGGAGCACAGATACGCAGTATTTT
CASSAGGSTDTQYF
>TRBD2|TRBJ2-1|TRBV27
TGTGCCAGCAGACCCGCTAATGCGGGAGCCTTTGATGAGCAGTTCTTC
CASRPANAGAFDEQFF
>TRBD2|TRBJ2-2|TRBV5-8
TGTGCCAGCAGCCCGACTAGCGGGAACACCGGGGAGCTGTTTTTT
CASSPTSGNTGELFF
>TRBD1|TRBJ2-6|TRBV13
TGTGCCAGCAGCCTTGGGACAGGGTTTAATCCTGGGGCCAACGTCCTGACTTTC
CASSLGTGFNPGANVLTF
>TRBD2|TRBJ2-1|TRBV7-2
TGTGCCAGCAGCCGTAATAGCGGGACCAGGGATGAGCAGTTCTTC
CASSRNSGTRDEQFF
>.|TRBJ2-7|TRBV29-1
TGCAGCGTTGTAGGCAGGGGCCACGAGCAGTACTTC
CSVVGRGHEQYF
>.|TRBJ2-7|TRBV9
TGTGCCAGCAGCGCACTAGGCAGCAGCCCCTACGAGCAGTACTTC
CASSALGSSPYEQYF
>.|TRBJ2-1|TRBV27
TGTGCCAGCAGTTTAGGAGTGGATGAGCAGTTCTTC
CASSLGVDEQFF
>.|TRBJ2-7|TRBV27
TGTGCCAGCAGTTGGAACAGGGTCCAGGGGCAGTACTTC
CASSWNRVQGQYF
>.|TRBJ2-1|TRBV7-9
TGTGCCAGCCGCTCTGGGTCCTACAATGAGCAGTTCTTC
CASRSGSYNEQFF
>.|TRBJ2-1|TRBV7-9
TGTGCCGGCCGGACAGTAGGAGGAAATGAGCAGTTCTTC
CAGRTVGGNEQFF
>.|TRBJ2-7|TRBV7-9
TGTGCCTCCGAGACAGCAAGCTCCTACGAGCAGTACTTC
CASETASSYEQYF
>.|TRBJ2-1|TRBV28
TGTGCCAGCAGCACTTACAATGAGCAGTTCTTC
CASSTYNEQFF
>.|TRBJ1-2|TRBV19
TGTGCCAGTAGAGTATATGAAGGCAATGGCTACACCTTC
CASRVYEGNGYTF
>TRBD1|TRBJ2-7|TRBV25-1
TGTGCCAGCAGTAGACACCGGGACAGGGAGTACGAGCAGTACTTC
CASSRHRDREYEQYF
>.|TRBJ1-6|TRBV2
TGTGTCGGAAGGGGGAAGTCCTATAATTCACCCCTCCACTTT
CVGRGKSYNSPLHF
>TRBD1|TRBJ2-7|TRBV27
TGTGCCAGCAGTTTCTCCAGGGGGAGTGAGCAGTACTTC
CASSFSRGSEQYF
>TRBD1|TRBJ2-1|TRBV7-2
TGTGCCAGCGAGGGACAGGGGGCCTACAATGAGCAGTTCTTC
CASEGQGAYNEQFF
>.|TRBJ1-2|TRBV4-3
TGCGCCAGCAGCCAAGAAATATCGTACTATGGCTACACCTTC
CASSQEISYYGYTF
>TRBD2|TRBJ2-1|TRBV7-2
TGTGCCAGCAGCTTATTTGTTGGACTAGCAGCCAATGAGCAGTTCTTC
CASSLFVGLAANEQFF
>.|TRBJ2-2|TRBV7-9
TGTGCCAGCAGCTTCGGGCTGGGGGAGCTGTTTTTT
CASSFGLGELFF
>TRBD1|TRBJ2-5|TRBV12-5
TGTGCTAGTGGTTTGGGGGACAGGGGAGAGACCCAGTACTTC
CASGLGDRGETQYF
>.|TRBJ2-5|TRBV25-1
TGTGCCAGCAGTGTTTCAGGTGTTGTTGGGGAGACCCAGTACTTC
CASSVSGVVGETQYF
>.|TRBJ1-4|TRBV6-5
TGTGCCAGCACCGCAGACCCCGACGAAAAACTGTTTTTT
CASTADPDEKLFF
>TRBD1|TRBJ2-5|TRBV29-1
TGCAGCGTTGTTCCGGTCTGGACAGGGAACCAAGAGACCCAGTACTTC
CSVVPVWTGNQETQYF
>.|TRBJ2-5|TRBV27
TGTGCCAGCAGTTACAGCCCCGGGGCGACTGTATTAGAGACCCAGTACTTC
CASSYSPGATVLETQYF
>.|TRBJ2-1|TRBV9
TGTGCCAGCAGCTTCCAGGGCGGGTCCTACAATGAGCAGTTCTTC
CASSFQGGSYNEQFF
>.|TRBJ2-1|TRBV11-3
TGTGCCAGCAGCCCCTACGGGACGGAGAATAACAATGAGCAGTTCTTC
CASSPYGTENNNEQFF
>.|TRBJ1-2|TRBV2
TGTGCCAGCAGGGAGAACTATGGCTACACCTTC
CASRENYGYTF
>.|TRBJ2-1|TRBV15
TGTGCCACCAGCAGAGAAAGGGACGGAAACAATGAGCAGTTCTTC
CATSRERDGNNEQFF
>.|TRBJ2-7|TRBV2
TGTGCCAGCCTGGGTTACTCCTACGAGCAGTACTTC
CASLGYSYEQYF